The 27 T cell receptor beta chains below were found in one sample sequenced in a study of cytomegalovirus exposure and HLA in healthy donors. PCR was performed using 60 Vbeta and 13 Jbeta primers. Measured with immunoSEQ multiplex PCR; TCRdb has only the in-frame clones, and not every one. The table shows around 96,000 clones, with 55% to 75% occurring only once. The sequenced sample consisted of PBMCs. These receptor sequences come from a man aged 55-75 years in good health and CMV-seronegative.

This clone was seen just once. The same CDR3 also results from other DNA sequences found in this sample. The rearrangement joins TRBV5-4 to TRBJ1-5; D remains unclear. V was clipped by 0 bases and J by 0 bases, with 7 bases between them. Germline loops: CDR1 SGHNT, CDR2 YYREEE (reference sequence). The CDR3 length is 15 residues. The CDR3 reads CASSLGGYSNQPQHF. DNA of the CDR3: TGTGCCAGCAGCTTGGGAGGCTATAGCAATCAGCCCCAGCATTTT.

This sequence joins TRBV9 and TRBJ2-5, with TRBD1 identical over 7 bases. V was clipped by 5 bases and J by 4 bases; unmatched bases: 8. Looked up from germline, CDR1 is SGDLS and CDR2 is YYNGEE. This CDR3 contains 14 residues. CDR3 nucleotides: TGTGCCAGCAGGGAGACAGGGCTACGAGAGACCCAGTACTTC. It is translated as CASRETGLRETQYF.

The rearrangement joins TRBV7-2 to TRBJ2-3, with 14 bases matching TRBD2. Trimming cost V 1 base and J 3 bases; bases outside gene matches: 6. The CDR3 loop spans 18 amino acids. Germline-derived CDR1 and CDR2 are SGHTA and FQGNSA. The CDR3 DNA follows: TGTGCCAGCAGCTTAGGACTAGCGGGGGGGTCTGGAACAGATACGCAGTATTTT. Amino acid sequence: CASSLGLAGGSGTDTQYF.

This clone was recorded only once. The rearrangement links TRBV28 to TRBJ2-7; 8 bases map to TRBD1. CDR1 is MDHEN, CDR2 SYDVKM, per germline. CDR3 size: 15 residues. J lost 6 bases, V lost 5 bases, and 12 bases had no gene match. The chain's CDR3 is CASSPADRGSSEQYF. In nucleotides, the CDR3 is TGTGCCAGCAGTCCCGCCGACAGGGGATCCAGCGAGCAGTACTTC.

This clone is a singleton in its sample. The CDR3 ends on some other residue instead of the conserved phenylalanine or tryptophan, so this is likely a read error. The V and J genes are TRBV28 and TRBJ1-5; D is unclear. Germline CDR1 and CDR2: MDHEN and SYDVKM. The CDR3 has 15 amino acids. V dropped 5 bases and J dropped 0 bases, with 11 bases sitting between them. CDR3 sequence: CASSQYPNSNQPQHL. The CDR3 region has the DNA TGTGCCAGCAGTCAGTACCCGAATAGCAATCAGCCCCAGCATCTT.

J is TRBJ1-4 and V is TRBV9; the D is unclear. The germline gives CDR1 SGDLS, CDR2 YYNGEE. The CDR3 length is 14 residues. V lost 3 bases to trimming and J lost 11 bases, with 17 bases between them. DNA of the CDR3: TGTGCCAGCAGCGGTGGGCCTCTGGCGGGGAAACTGTTTTTT. This codes for CASSGGPLAGKLFF.

Only one count was recorded for this clone. The chain combines TRBV28 with TRBJ2-1; 9 bases agree with TRBD2. This CDR3 comprises 14 residues. The germline V gene encodes CDR1 MDHEN and CDR2 SYDVKM. J gave up 4 bases and V 10 bases, and 8 bases lay outside the gene matches. CDR3 loop: CAIHSGGHYNEQFF. In DNA, the CDR3 is TGTGCCATCCATAGCGGGGGACATTACAATGAGCAGTTCTTC.

This sequence joins TRBV7-9 and TRBJ2-5; 7 bases match TRBD1. The J call may be faulty, since TRBJ2-7 better matches the DNA end. Germline V lookup: CDR1 SEHNR, CDR2 FQNEAQ (reference sequence). There are 13 residues in the CDR3. The chain's CDR3 is CASTGTETYEQYF. Here the CDR3 DNA reads TGTGCCAGTACCGGGACAGAGACCTACGAGCAGTACTTC.

The chain uses TRBV7-8 and TRBJ2-5; D uncertain. The V and J ends lost 1 base and 0 bases respectively, with 6 bases between them. This CDR3 is 14 amino acids long. Germline CDR1 and CDR2: SGHVS and FQNEAQ. CDR3 region: CASSLVPDQETQYF. DNA of the CDR3: TGTGCCAGCAGCTTAGTCCCGGACCAAGAGACCCAGTACTTC.

The genes are TRBV19 and TRBJ2-1, with a weak D call TRBD2 (5 bases). CDR1 LNHDA and CDR2 SQIVND come from the germline V gene (reference sequence). The CDR3 totals 15 residues. Between the trimmed V and J ends, which lost 3 bases and 8 bases, there was a span of 17 bases. DNA for the CDR3: TGTGCCAGTAGTATCGTAGGGTGGCGGGCCTATGAGCAGTTCTTC. It is translated as CASSIVGWRAYEQFF.

There are a few counts of this clone. The V call is TRBV28, the J call TRBJ2-3; TRBD2 matches 8 bases. Losses at the gene ends were 6 bases for V and 3 bases for J; bases not matched to a gene: 2. CDR3 size: 13 residues. Germline V gene lookup returns CDR1 MDHEN and CDR2 SYDVKM. DNA for the CDR3: TGTGCCAGCAGCTCGGGGGGGACAGATACGCAGTATTTT. Translation: CASSSGGTDTQYF.

This clone was seen only a few times. The chain links TRBV10-3 to TRBJ2-3; possibly TRBD1 for D (6 bases). The CDR3 has 16 amino acids. The V end was cut by 3 bases, the J end by 6 bases, with 19 bases between. Germline CDR1 reads ENHRY; CDR2 reads SYGVKD. In DNA, the CDR3 is TGTGCCATCAGTGATATAAGGGACACGGGGATGGATACGCAGTATTTT. Residues: CAISDIRDTGMDTQYF.

The chain couples TRBV2 to TRBJ2-7; D gene unclear. The CDR3 is made up of 14 amino acids. Per germline, CDR1 SNHLY and CDR2 FYNNEI. V dropped 7 bases and J dropped 4 bases, with 17 bases sitting between them. CDR3 nucleotides: TGTGCCAGCACCTACAGAATCCGATCTTACGAGCAGTACTTC. Residues: CASTYRIRSYEQYF.

This rearrangement joins TRBV7-9 to TRBJ1-4; 7 bases fit TRBD1. The V segment lost 6 bases and the J segment 8 bases; nucleotides outside the gene matches: 9. This CDR3 is 14 amino acids long. Per germline, CDR1 SEHNR and CDR2 FQNEAQ (reference sequence). In DNA, the CDR3 is TGTGCCAGCAGTGGATGGGGGACAGTGGAAAAACTGTTTTTT. Its translation: CASSGWGTVEKLFF.

This clone was counted between two and nine times. The V call is TRBV11-3, the J call TRBJ2-7; 7 nucleotides align to TRBD1. Looked up from germline, CDR1 is SGHNT and CDR2 is YENEEA. Trimming cost V 0 bases and J 2 bases; bases outside gene matches: 4. This CDR3 contains 15 residues. CDR3 DNA: TGTGCCAGCAGCTTAGATGGCAGGGGGACCTACGAGCAGTACTTC. Translated, it gives CASSLDGRGTYEQYF.

V is TRBV7-6 and J is TRBJ2-7; D possibly corresponds to TRBD1 (6 bases). Trimming cost V 1 base and J 3 bases, with 10 bases left between them. Germline CDR1 is SGHVS and CDR2 is FNYEAQ. This CDR3 contains 14 residues. Here the CDR3 reads CASSLGGPGYEQYF. CDR3 sequence (DNA): TGTGCCAGCAGCTTAGGGGGGCCAGGCTACGAGCAGTACTTC. Full variable domain (remainder filled in from reference TRBV7-6 and TRBJ2-7): GAGVSQSPRYKVTKRGQDVALRCDPISGHVSLYWYRQALGQGPEFLTYFNYEAQQDKSGLPNDRFSAERPEGSISTLTIQRTEQRDSAMYRCASSLGGPGYEQYFGPGTRLTVT.

This clone was seen a few times. The chain recombines TRBV28 with TRBJ2-1; D is ambiguous. V lost 4 bases and J lost 8, with 18 bases in between. The CDR3 extends over 15 amino acids. CDR1 and CDR2 from the germline V gene are MDHEN and SYDVKM. This chain's CDR3 is CASSSPTSSFYEQFF. CDR3 nucleotides: TGTGCCAGCAGTTCCCCCACGTCTAGTTTCTATGAGCAGTTCTTC.

The rearrangement joins TRBV29-1 to TRBJ2-2; no firm D call. The CDR3 extends over 13 amino acids. Germline V gene sequence: CDR1 SQVTM, CDR2 ANQGSEA. Trimming removed 3 bases from V and 1 base from J, with 6 bases in between. CDR3 in DNA: TGCAGCGTTGATAGACAGAACACCGGGGAGCTGTTTTTT. Translated: CSVDRQNTGELFF.

This clone was seen a few times. This chain uses TRBV7-3 with TRBJ2-7; 12 positions agree with TRBD2. CDR3 length: 16 residues. Unmatched junction bases numbered 8, after V lost 6 bases and J lost 2 bases. Per the germline V gene, CDR1 is SGHTA and CDR2 is FQGTGA. For the CDR3, the DNA is TGTGCCAGCAGGCAGAGCCGACTAGCGGGGGCCTACGAGCAGTACTTC. It translates to CASRQSRLAGAYEQYF. The full variable domain, with the rest looked up from reference TRBV7-3 and TRBJ2-7, is GAGVSQTPSNKVTEKGKYVELRCDPISGHTALYWYRQSLGQGPEFLIYFQGTGAADDSGLPNDRFFAVRPEGSVSTLKIQRTERGDSAVYLCASRQSRLAGAYEQYFGPGTRLTVT.

This clone was found a few times. The chain joins TRBV6-5 to TRBJ2-1, with D possibly being TRBD1 (6 bases). Looked up from germline, CDR1 is MNHEY and CDR2 is SVGAGI. V lost 2 bases, J lost 5 bases, and 10 bases lay in between. The CDR3 sequence is 14 residues long. CDR3 amino acids: CASSYHRDNNEQFF. CDR3 sequence (DNA): TGTGCCAGCAGTTACCACAGGGATAACAATGAGCAGTTCTTC.

This chain links TRBV2 with TRBJ2-6; D is perhaps TRBD1 (5 bases). Germline lookup yields CDR1 SNHLY and CDR2 FYNNEI. Trimming took off 4 bases at V and 2 bases at J, with 9 bases between the two ends. The CDR3 totals 15 residues. The CDR3 loop reads CASSVIGAGANVLTF. The CDR3 bases are TGTGCCAGCAGTGTAATAGGGGCTGGGGCCAACGTCCTGACTTTC.

The chain combines TRBV19 with TRBJ1-1; D uncertain. Germline V CDR1 and CDR2: LNHDA, SQIVND (reference sequence). The CDR3 extends over 11 amino acids. The V end lost 10 bases, the J end lost 3 bases, and 9 bases lay between the germline ends. Here the CDR3 reads CATTGDTEAFF. DNA for the CDR3: TGTGCCACCACGGGTGACACTGAAGCTTTCTTT.

The gene calls are TRBV15 and TRBJ2-1, with D perhaps matching TRBD2 (6 bases). The CDR3 contains 16 residues. V lost 7 bases, J lost 11 bases, and 27 bases lay in between. Germline values: CDR1 LNHNV, CDR2 YYDKDF (reference sequence). Written as DNA, the CDR3 is TGTGCCACCAATGTGGGTGCTAGCGCCTCTCCTCTCCAGCAGTTCTTC. This gives the protein CATNVGASASPLQQFF.

The V gene is TRBV28, the J gene TRBJ2-3; 12 bases are shared with TRBD2. Per the germline V gene, CDR1 is MDHEN and CDR2 is SYDVKM. The CDR3 is 17 amino acids. V was pared by 4 bases and J by 6 bases, with 11 bases of the junction left unmatched. The CDR3 DNA sequence: TGTGCCAGCAGTTCCACCCAACTAGCGGGGGGTGTGGATACGCAGTATTTT. This translates into CASSSTQLAGGVDTQYF.

V gene TRBV14 combines with J gene TRBJ1-6, with D unclear. The germline gives CDR1 SGHDN, CDR2 FVKESK. V dropped 3 bases and J dropped 8 bases, with 14 bases sitting between them. The CDR3 is 15 residues long. DNA for the CDR3: TGTGCCAGCAGCCATTTCGACGCGAGGGATTCACCCCTCCACTTT. Its translation is CASSHFDARDSPLHF.

The CDR3 coding sequence is TGTGCCAGCAGCTTAGGTGTCATCCAGCCCCAGCATTTT. Its translation is CASSLGVIQPQHF. The V call is TRBV7-8, the J call TRBJ1-5; the D is unclear. CDR1 is SGHVS, CDR2 FQNEAQ, per germline. The CDR3 extends over 13 amino acids. Between the trimmed V and J ends, which lost 1 base and 7 bases, there was a span of 8 bases.

CDR3 nucleotide sequence: TGTGCCAGCAGCTTGCGTGGGGGCGCGGGAGGGCCCTACGAGCAGTACTTC. It encodes CASSLRGGAGGPYEQYF. The V gene is TRBV7-9, the J gene TRBJ2-7; TRBD2 matches 9 bases. This CDR3 has 17 amino acids. The germline V gene has CDR1 SEHNR and CDR2 FQNEAQ (reference sequence). V shed 3 bases and J 2 bases; nucleotides not matched to a gene: 11.